This TCR beta chain was profiled in a study of T cell responses to AZD1222 COVID-19 vaccine. General study points: Among the donors, most were white British and more were female, and clonal diversity was possibly underestimated.

Here immunoSEQ multiplex PCR was the method, and the copy in TCRdb shows in-frame clones only, minus some. This sample carries about 100,000 clones, roughly nine tenths of them seen once, and the ten largest clones take approximately 1.2%. Points on this clone: The antigen remains undetermined.

From germline, CDR1 is SGHAT and CDR2 FQNNGV. The V end lost 7 bases, the J end lost 6 bases, and 14 bases lay between the germline ends. CDR3 size: 13 residues. Specimen: peripheral blood, collected on day 0 of AZD1222 vaccination. V is TRBV11-2 and J is TRBJ2-3; D not certain. The TCR originated in an adult in good health. The CDR3 region has the DNA TGTGCCAGCATGAGGCCTCTTGGGGATACGCAGTATTTT. Translated, it gives CASMRPLGDTQYF.